This T cell receptor beta chain was found in a study of blood T cell repertoires in COVID-19. The J segment lost 1 base and the V segment lost 6 bases, leaving 3 bases of the junction unmatched. This CDR3 region has 14 residues. Germline CDR1 reads SGHTA; CDR2 reads FQGNSA. Only in-frame clones appear in the TCRdb table, and some are missing; sequencing was by immunoSEQ multiplex PCR. The sample holds some 240,000 clones, 80% to 95% seen once. This chain uses TRBV7-2 with TRBJ2-7; 10 bases match TRBD2. Sequenced input: peripheral blood. The clonotype comes from a man aged 55 to 69 with COVID-19, enrolled during active disease. The CDR3 DNA reads as TGTGCCAGCAGTTCTAGCGGGAGTTCCTACGAGCAGTACTTC. It encodes CASSSSGSSYEQYF.